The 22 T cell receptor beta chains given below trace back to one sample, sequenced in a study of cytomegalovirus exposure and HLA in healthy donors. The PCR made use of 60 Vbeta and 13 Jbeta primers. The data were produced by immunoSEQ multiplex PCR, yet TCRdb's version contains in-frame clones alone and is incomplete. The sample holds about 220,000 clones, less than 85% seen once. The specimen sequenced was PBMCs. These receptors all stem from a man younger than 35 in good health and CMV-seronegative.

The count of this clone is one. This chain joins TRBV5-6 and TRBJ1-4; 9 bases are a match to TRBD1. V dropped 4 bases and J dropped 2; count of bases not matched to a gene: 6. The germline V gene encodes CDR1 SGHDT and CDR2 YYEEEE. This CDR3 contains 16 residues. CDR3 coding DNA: TGTGCCAGCAGCCTCGGACAGGGGACCACTAATGAAAAACTGTTTTTT. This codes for CASSLGQGTTNEKLFF.

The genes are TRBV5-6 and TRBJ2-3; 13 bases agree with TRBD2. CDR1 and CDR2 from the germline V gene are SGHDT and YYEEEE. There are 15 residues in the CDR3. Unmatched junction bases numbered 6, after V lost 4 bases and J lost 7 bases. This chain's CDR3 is CASSARTSGSYTQYF. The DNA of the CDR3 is TGTGCCAGCAGCGCCAGGACTAGCGGGAGTTATACGCAGTATTTT.

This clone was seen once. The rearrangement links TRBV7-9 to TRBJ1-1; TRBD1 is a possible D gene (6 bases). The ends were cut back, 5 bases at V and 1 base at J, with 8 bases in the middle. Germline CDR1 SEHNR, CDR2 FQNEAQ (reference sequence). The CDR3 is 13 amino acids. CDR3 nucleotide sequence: TGTGCCAGCAGCCCGGGACAGAACACTGAAGCTTTCTTT. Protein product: CASSPGQNTEAFF.

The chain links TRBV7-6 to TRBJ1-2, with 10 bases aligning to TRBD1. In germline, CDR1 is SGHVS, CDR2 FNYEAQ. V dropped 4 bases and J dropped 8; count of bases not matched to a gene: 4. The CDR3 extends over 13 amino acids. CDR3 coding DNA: TGTGCCAGCAGCTGGGGACAGGGGCAGGGCTACACCTTC. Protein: CASSWGQGQGYTF.

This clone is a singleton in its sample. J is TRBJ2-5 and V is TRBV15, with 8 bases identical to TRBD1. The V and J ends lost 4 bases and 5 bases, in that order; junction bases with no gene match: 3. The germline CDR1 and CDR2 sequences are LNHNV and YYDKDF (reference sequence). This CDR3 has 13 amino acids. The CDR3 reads CATSTRGQETQYF. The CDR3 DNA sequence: TGTGCCACCAGCACCAGGGGGCAGGAGACCCAGTACTTC.

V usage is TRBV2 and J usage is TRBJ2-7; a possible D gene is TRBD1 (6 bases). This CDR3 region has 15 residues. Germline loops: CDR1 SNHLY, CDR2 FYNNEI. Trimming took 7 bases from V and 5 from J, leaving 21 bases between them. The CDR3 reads CASKLSTGTKDEQYF. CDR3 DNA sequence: TGTGCCAGCAAGTTGTCAACCGGGACAAAAGACGAGCAGTACTTC.

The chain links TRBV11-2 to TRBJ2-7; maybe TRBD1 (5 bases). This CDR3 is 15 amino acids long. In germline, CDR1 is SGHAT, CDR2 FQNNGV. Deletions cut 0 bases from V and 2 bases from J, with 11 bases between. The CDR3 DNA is TGTGCCAGCAGCTTAGATGGGGCGGTCACCTACGAGCAGTACTTC. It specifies CASSLDGAVTYEQYF.

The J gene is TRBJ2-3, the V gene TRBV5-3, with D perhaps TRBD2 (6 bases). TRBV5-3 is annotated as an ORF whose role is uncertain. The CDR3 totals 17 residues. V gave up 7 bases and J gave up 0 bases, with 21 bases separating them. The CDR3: CARPPHEAGTSTDTQYF. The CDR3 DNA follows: TGTGCCAGACCCCCTCACGAGGCGGGAACGAGCACAGATACGCAGTATTTT.

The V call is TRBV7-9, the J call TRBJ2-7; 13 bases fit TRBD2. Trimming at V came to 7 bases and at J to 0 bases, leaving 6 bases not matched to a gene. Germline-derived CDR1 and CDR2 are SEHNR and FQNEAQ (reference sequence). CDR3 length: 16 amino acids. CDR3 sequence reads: CASNGLAGASSYEQYF. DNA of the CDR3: TGTGCCAGCAACGGACTAGCGGGAGCCAGCTCCTACGAGCAGTACTTC.

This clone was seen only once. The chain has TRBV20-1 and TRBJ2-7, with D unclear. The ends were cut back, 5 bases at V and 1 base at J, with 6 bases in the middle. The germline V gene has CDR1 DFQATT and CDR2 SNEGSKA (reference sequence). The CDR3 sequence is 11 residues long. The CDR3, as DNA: TGCAGTGCTCCCCGTTCCTACGAGCAGTACTTC. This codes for CSAPRSYEQYF.

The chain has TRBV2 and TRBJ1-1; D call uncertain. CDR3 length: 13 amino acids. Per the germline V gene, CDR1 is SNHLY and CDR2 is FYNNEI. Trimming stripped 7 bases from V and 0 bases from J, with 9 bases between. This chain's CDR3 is CASNSVMNTEAFF. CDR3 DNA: TGTGCCAGCAATTCGGTTATGAACACTGAAGCTTTCTTT.

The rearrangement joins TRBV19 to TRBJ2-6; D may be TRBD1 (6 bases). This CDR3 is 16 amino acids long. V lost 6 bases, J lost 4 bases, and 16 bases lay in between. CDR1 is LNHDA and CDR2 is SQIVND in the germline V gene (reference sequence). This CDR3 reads CASRTLQGPGANVLTF. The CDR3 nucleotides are TGTGCCAGTAGAACATTACAGGGCCCCGGGGCCAACGTCCTGACTTTC.

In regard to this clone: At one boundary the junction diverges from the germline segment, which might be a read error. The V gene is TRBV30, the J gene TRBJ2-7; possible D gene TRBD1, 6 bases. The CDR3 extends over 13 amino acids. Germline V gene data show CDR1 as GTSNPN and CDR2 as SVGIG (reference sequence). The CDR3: CAWRGGPGRGEFF. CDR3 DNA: TGTGCCTGGAGAGGGGGACCTGGTAGGGGAGAATTCTTC. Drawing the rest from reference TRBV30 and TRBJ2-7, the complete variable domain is SQTIHQWPATLVQPVGSPLSLECTVEGTSNPNLYWYRQAAGRGLQLLFYSVGIGQISSEVPQNLSASRPQDRQFILSSKKLLLSDSGFYLCAWRGGPGRGEFFGPGTRLTVT.

The CDR3 is CASSLPGTGYGYTF. The DNA for the CDR3 is TGCGCCAGCAGCTTGCCCGGGACAGGGTACGGCTACACCTTC. The rearrangement links TRBV5-1 to TRBJ1-2; 9 bases match TRBD1. The V gene's germline CDR1 is SGHRS and CDR2 YFSETQ. This CDR3 has 14 amino acids. After removal of 1 base from V and 8 bases from J, the junction contained 6 bases not matched to a gene.

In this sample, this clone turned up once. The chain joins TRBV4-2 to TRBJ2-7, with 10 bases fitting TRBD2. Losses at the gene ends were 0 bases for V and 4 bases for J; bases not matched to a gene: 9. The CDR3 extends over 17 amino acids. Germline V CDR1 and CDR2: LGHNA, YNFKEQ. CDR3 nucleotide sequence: TGTGCCAGCAGCCAAGAAGGGCTAGCGGGAGTAGATTACGAGCAGTACTTC. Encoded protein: CASSQEGLAGVDYEQYF.

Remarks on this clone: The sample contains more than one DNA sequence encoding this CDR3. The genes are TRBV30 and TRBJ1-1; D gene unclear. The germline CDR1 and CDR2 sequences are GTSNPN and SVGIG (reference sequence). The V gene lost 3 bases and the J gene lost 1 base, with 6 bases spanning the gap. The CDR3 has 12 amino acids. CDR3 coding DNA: TGTGCCTGGAGCCCTCGGAACACTGAAGCTTTCTTT. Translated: CAWSPRNTEAFF.

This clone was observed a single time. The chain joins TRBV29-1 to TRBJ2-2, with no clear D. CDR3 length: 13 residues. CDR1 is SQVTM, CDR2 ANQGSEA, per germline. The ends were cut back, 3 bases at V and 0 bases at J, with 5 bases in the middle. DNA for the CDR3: TGCAGCGTTGATCGGTCGAACACCGGGGAGCTGTTTTTT. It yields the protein CSVDRSNTGELFF.

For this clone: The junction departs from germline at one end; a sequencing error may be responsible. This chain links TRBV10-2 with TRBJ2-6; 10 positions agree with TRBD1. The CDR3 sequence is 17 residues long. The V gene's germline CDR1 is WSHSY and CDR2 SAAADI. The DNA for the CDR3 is TGCGCCGGCAGTCAATGGACAGGGGGGTCTGGGGCCAACGTCCTGACTTTC. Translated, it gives CAGSQWTGGSGANVLTF.

The CDR3 DNA is TGCGCCAGCGGAACAGGGAGGGTCACTGAAGCTTTCTTT. It specifies CASGTGRVTEAFF. The chain has TRBV5-1 and TRBJ1-1; D is possibly TRBD1 (6 bases). Germline CDR1 SGHRS, CDR2 YFSETQ. V lost 7 bases and J lost 4, with 14 bases in between. The CDR3 is made up of 13 amino acids.

This CDR3 reads CASSFPDRAPYEQYF. CDR3 DNA sequence: TGTGCCAGCAGTTTCCCGGACAGGGCCCCCTACGAGCAGTACTTC. The chain uses TRBV27 and TRBJ2-5, with 8 bases that match TRBD1. The J call is in doubt because the DNA end fits TRBJ2-7 better. CDR3 size: 15 residues. CDR1 is MNHEY and CDR2 is SMNVEV in the germline V gene (reference sequence).

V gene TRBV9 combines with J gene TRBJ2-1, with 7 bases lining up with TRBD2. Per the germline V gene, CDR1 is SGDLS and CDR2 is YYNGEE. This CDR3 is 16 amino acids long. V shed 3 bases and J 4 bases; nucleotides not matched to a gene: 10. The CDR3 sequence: CASSGGPSGRYNEQFF. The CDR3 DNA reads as TGTGCCAGCAGCGGGGGTCCTAGCGGAAGGTACAATGAGCAGTTCTTC.

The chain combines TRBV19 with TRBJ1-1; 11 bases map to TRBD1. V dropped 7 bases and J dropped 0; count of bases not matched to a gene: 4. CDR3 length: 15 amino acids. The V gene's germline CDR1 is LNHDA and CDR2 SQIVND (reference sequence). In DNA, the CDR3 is TGTGCCAGTATCGGGACAGGGGGTTTGAACACTGAAGCTTTCTTT. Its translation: CASIGTGGLNTEAFF. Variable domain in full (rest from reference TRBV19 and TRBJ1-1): DGGITQSPKYLFRKEGQNVTLSCEQNLNHDAMYWYRQDPGQGLRLIYYSQIVNDFQKGDIAEGYSVSREKKESFPLTVTSAQKNPTAFYLCASIGTGGLNTEAFFGQGTRLTVV.